This T cell receptor (beta chain) stems from a study of T-cell memory formation after mild COVID-19. Study context: Largely, TCR clusters stayed within a single donor. Study-wide points: Later expanders leaned CD4+, whereas clones that contracted between day 15 and 85 were balanced CD4/CD8.

MiXCR, applied by TCRdb to the 5' RACE reads, yields one record per CDR3 protein. The sample lists 200,000 or so distinct CDR3 sequences; approximately 20% were seen once. The V gene's germline CDR1 is MNHEY and CDR2 SVGEGT. Trimming removed 2 bases from V and 15 bases from J, with 14 bases in between. This CDR3 spans 12 amino acids. On this clonotype itself: Its antigen is as yet unknown.

The sequencing sample was made of PBMCs or a T cell subset sorted from them (not recorded which). The receptor comes from an adult woman who had mild COVID-19 (a few samples of this study predate the infection). Cell type and time point are not known. The rearrangement uses TRBV6-2 or TRBV6-3 and TRBJ2-1; D is unresolved. CDR3 sequence (DNA): TGTGCCAGCAGTTACGGTGCTAGTTATGCGTTCTTC. As protein: CASSYGASYAFF.